This TCR beta chain comes out of a study of blood T cell repertoires in COVID-19. Study information: Acute and convalescent COVID-19 samples came from the United States, Italy and Spain. T cells, B-cell-depleted T cells, or PBMCs supplied cDNA or gDNA.

As originally analysed: Nucleated cell number was recorded as an estimate derived from reference gene primer amplification. Repertoires were generated with immunoSEQ multiplex PCR, while TCRdb's copy carries only in-frame clones and drops some. V and J calls and clone size are those listed in that table; D and trimming were worked out from the DNA. This sample has 80,000 to 90,000 clones, with about four fifths found just once. Trimming removed 0 bases at V and 4 bases at J, with 10 bases between. The CDR3 is 15 amino acids. The germline CDR1 and CDR2 sequences are SGDLS and YYNGEE. The sequencing input was peripheral blood. This receptor was identified in a woman of 80 years or more with acute or convalescent COVID-19. The V and J genes are TRBV9 and TRBJ2-2; D not certain. This CDR3 is CASSVGSSITGELFF. The CDR3 nucleotides read TGTGCCAGCAGCGTAGGATCCAGTATCACCGGGGAGCTGTTTTTT.